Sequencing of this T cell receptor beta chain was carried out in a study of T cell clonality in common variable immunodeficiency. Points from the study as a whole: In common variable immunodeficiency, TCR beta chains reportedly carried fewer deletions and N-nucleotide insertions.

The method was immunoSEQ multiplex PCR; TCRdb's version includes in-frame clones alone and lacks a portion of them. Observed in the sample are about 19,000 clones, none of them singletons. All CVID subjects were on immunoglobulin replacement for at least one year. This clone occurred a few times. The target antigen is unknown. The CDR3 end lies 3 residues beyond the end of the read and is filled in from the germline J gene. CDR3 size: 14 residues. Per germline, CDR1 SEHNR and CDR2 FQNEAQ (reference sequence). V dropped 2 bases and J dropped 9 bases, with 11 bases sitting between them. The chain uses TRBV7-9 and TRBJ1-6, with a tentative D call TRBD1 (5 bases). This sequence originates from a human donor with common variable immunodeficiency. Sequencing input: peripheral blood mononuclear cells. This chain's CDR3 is CASSLSGFGSPLHF. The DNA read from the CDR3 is TGTGCCAGCAGCTTATCAGGGTTCGGTTCACCC.